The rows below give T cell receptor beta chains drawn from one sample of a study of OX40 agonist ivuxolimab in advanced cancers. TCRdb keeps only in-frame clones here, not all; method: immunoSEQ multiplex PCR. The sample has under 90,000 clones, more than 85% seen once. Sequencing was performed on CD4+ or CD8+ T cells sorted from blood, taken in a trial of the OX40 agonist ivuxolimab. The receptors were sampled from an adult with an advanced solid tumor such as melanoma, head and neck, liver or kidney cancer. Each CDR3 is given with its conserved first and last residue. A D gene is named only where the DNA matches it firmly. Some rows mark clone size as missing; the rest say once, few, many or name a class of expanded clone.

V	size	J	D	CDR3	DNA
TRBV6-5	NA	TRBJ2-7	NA	CASSDAVAYEQYF	TGTGCCAGCAGTGACGCGGTGGCCTACGAGCAGTACTTC
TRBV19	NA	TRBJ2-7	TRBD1	CASSTGAVAYEQYF	TGTGCCAGTAGCACAGGGGCCGTTGCCTACGAGCAGTACTTC
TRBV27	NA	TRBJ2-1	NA	CASSWGTSTYNEQFF	TGTGCCAGCAGTTGGGGGACTTCCACTTACAATGAGCAGTTCTTC
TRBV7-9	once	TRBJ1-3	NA	CASTPIGAGSSGNTIYF	TGTGCCAGCACCCCAATCGGTGCGGGGAGCTCTGGAAACACCATATATTTT
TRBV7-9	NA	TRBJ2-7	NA	CASSLAGLEQYF	TGTGCCAGCAGCTTAGCAGGCCTCGAGCAGTACTTC
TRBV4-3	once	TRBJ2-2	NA	CASSQVHREDTGELFF	TGCGCCAGCAGCCAAGTGCACAGGGAGGACACCGGGGAGCTGTTTTTT
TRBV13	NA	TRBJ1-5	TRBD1	CASSGSGGSNQPQHF	TGTGCCAGCAGCGGTTCAGGGGGCAGCAATCAGCCCCAGCATTTT
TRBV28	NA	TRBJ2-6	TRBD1	CASRPTGGLSGANVLTF	TGTGCCAGCAGACCAACAGGGGGTCTCTCTGGGGCCAACGTCCTGACTTTC
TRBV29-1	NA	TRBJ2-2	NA	CSVPGFGELFF	TGCAGCGTGCCAGGGTTCGGGGAGCTGTTTTTT
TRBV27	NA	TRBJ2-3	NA	CASSSFGIDTQYF	TGTGCCAGCAGCTCCTTTGGGATAGATACGCAGTATTTT
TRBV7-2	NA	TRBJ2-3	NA	CASSPRQGKDTQYF	TGTGCCAGCAGCCCTCGGCAGGGGAAAGATACGCAGTATTTT
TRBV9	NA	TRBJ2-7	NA	CASSPSPYEQYF	TGTGCCAGCAGCCCCTCGCCCTACGAGCAGTACTTC
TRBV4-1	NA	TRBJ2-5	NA	CASSQDQASDDQETQYF	TGCGCCAGCAGCCAAGATCAGGCTAGCGATGACCAAGAGACCCAGTACTTC
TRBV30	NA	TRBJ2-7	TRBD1	CAGTGPSDLYEQYF	TGTGCCGGGACAGGGCCCTCCGACCTCTACGAGCAGTACTTC
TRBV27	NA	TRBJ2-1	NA	CASSLLNSHNEQFF	TGTGCCAGCAGTCTACTTAACAGCCACAATGAGCAGTTCTTC
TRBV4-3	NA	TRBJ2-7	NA	CASSQDWAARTYEQYF	TGCGCCAGCAGCCAAGATTGGGCCGCAAGAACCTACGAGCAGTACTTC
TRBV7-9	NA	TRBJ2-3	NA	CASSYSSSTDTQYF	TGTGCCAGCAGCTACTCAAGTAGCACAGATACGCAGTATTTT
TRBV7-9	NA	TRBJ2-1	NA	CASQAALSAYNEQFF	TGTGCCAGCCAAGCAGCGTTGTCTGCATACAATGAGCAGTTCTTC
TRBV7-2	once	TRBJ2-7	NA	CASSLGPGGGGEQYF	TGTGCCAGCAGCTTAGGTCCGGGAGGGGGCGGCGAGCAGTACTTC
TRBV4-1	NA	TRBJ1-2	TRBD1	CASSPLDRGLLNYGYTF	TGCGCCAGCAGCCCACTGGACAGGGGACTTTTAAACTATGGCTACACCTTC
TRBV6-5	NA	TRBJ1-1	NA	CASSSPTDGDTEAFF	TGTGCCAGCAGTTCCCCTACGGACGGAGACACTGAAGCTTTCTTT
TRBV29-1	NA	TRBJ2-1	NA	CSLQSPLTNEQFF	TGCAGCCTCCAATCCCCGCTCACCAATGAGCAGTTCTTC
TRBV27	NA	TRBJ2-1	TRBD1	CASSPRTGYYNEQFF	TGTGCCAGCAGTCCCCGGACAGGATACTACAATGAGCAGTTCTTC
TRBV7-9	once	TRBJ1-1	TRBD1	CASLQGAEAFF	TGTGCCAGTTTACAGGGGGCAGAAGCTTTCTTT
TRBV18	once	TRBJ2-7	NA	CASSPPDRIYEQYF	TGTGCCAGCTCACCCCCCGACAGAATCTACGAGCAGTACTTC
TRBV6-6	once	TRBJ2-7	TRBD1	CASTGQPLLRDEQYF	TGTGCCAGCACGGGACAGCCTCTTTTAAGGGACGAGCAGTACTTC
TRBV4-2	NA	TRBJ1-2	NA	CASLGANYGYTF	TGTGCCAGTTTGGGGGCTAACTATGGCTACACCTTC
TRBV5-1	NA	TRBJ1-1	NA	CASSLVGGPNTEAFF	TGCGCCAGCAGCTTGGTGGGGGGACCGAACACTGAAGCTTTCTTT
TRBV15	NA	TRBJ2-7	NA	CATSRAGATEYEQYF	TGTGCCACCAGCAGAGCAGGGGCTACAGAATACGAGCAGTACTTC
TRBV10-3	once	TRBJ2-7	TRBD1	CAISEPGQGSYEQYF	TGTGCCATCAGTGAACCGGGACAGGGCTCCTACGAGCAGTACTTC
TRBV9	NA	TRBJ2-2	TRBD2	CASSALAGGNTGELFF	TGTGCCAGCAGCGCCTTAGCGGGGGGGAACACCGGGGAGCTGTTTTTT
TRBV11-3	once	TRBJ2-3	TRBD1	CASSPRQGEGTDTQYF	TGTGCCAGCAGCCCCCGACAGGGGGAAGGGACAGATACGCAGTATTTT
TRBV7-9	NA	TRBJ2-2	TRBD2	CASSRNSGSEDTGELFF	TGTGCCAGCAGCCGCAATAGCGGGAGCGAGGACACCGGGGAGCTGTTTTTT
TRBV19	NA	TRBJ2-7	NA	CASSFHYEQYF	TGTGCCAGTAGTTTCCATTACGAGCAGTACTTC
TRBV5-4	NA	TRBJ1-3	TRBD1	CASSVDRSSGNTIYF	TGTGCCAGCAGCGTGGACAGGAGCTCTGGAAACACCATATATTTT
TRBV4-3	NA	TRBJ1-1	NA	CASSQAGVPQVNTEAFF	TGCGCCAGCAGCCAAGCGGGGGTACCACAGGTGAACACTGAAGCTTTCTTT
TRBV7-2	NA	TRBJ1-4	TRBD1	CASSLDLTGGLEKLFF	TGTGCCAGCAGCTTAGATCTCACAGGGGGCTTGGAAAAACTGTTTTTT
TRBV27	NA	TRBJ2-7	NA	CASSLLRGVSAYEQYF	TGTGCCAGCAGTTTACTTCGCGGGGTGTCCGCCTACGAGCAGTACTTC
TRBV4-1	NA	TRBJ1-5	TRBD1	CASSRTGSNQPQHF	TGCGCCAGCAGCCGGACAGGGTCAAATCAGCCCCAGCATTTT
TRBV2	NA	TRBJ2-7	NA	CASSGPGATYEQYF	TGTGCCAGCAGTGGGCCGGGCGCGACCTACGAGCAGTACTTC
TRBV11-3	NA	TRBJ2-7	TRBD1	CASSPPGQSYEQYF	TGTGCCAGCAGTCCGCCGGGACAGTCCTACGAGCAGTACTTC
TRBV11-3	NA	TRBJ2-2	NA	CASSLRDSNTGELFF	TGTGCCAGCAGCTTGAGGGATTCGAACACCGGGGAGCTGTTTTTT
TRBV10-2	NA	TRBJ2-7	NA	CASSESVYAGSSYEQYF	TGCGCCAGCAGTGAGTCGGTTTATGCAGGAAGCTCCTACGAGCAGTACTTC
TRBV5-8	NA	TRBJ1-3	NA	CASSFRHLSSGNTIYF	TGTGCCAGCAGCTTTCGACACCTGAGCTCTGGAAACACCATATATTTT
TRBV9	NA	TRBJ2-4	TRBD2	CASSVGASGGNIQYF	TGTGCCAGCAGCGTAGGAGCTAGCGGGGGAAACATTCAGTACTTC
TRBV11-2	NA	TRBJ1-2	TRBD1	CASSPYPGTGNYGYTF	TGTGCCAGCAGCCCCTACCCCGGGACAGGGAACTATGGCTACACCTTC
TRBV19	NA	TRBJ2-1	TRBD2	CASSGGLSSYNEQFF	TGTGCCAGCTCGGGGGGACTGAGCTCCTACAATGAGCAGTTCTTC
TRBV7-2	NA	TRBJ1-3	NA	CASSLVLDPIYF	TGTGCCAGCAGCTTAGTTCTGGACCCCATATATTTT
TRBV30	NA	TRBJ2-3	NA	CAWSVLSATGDTQYF	TGTGCCTGGAGTGTACTGAGCGCAACAGGGGATACGCAGTATTTT
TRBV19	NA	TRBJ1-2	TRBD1	CASSVTGTGDGYTF	TGTGCCAGTAGTGTAACCGGGACAGGGGACGGCTACACCTTC